This T cell receptor (beta chain) was retrieved from a study of T cells in Graves' hyperthyroidism and ophthalmopathy. Trimming removed 4 bases at V and 1 base at J, with 15 bases between. Germline lookup yields CDR1 SGHRS and CDR2 YFSETQ. CDR3 length equals 16 residues. Amplified TCR beta CDR3 regions derived from RNA transcripts. In the first-round RT-PCR of the TCR CDR3, the HTBI primer set was used. TCRdb reanalysed the multiplex PCR reads using MiXCR and keeps one entry per CDR3 protein. Of more than 300,000 distinct CDR3 sequences listed, about 14% are singletons. If no ophthalmopathy progression occurred within 18 months, Graves' hyperthyroidism was stable. The study left out patients who had uncontrolled infection, other autoimmune disease, pregnancy or lactation.

V is TRBV5-1 and J is TRBJ2-1, with TRBD1 as a possible D gene (6 bases). Specimen: blood. The sequence was collected from a woman aged 60-75 years with Graves' hyperthyroidism. The CDR3 coding sequence is TGCGCCAGCAGCCCAGGACAGTTGATGTCCTACAATGAGCAGTTCTTC. Protein sequence: CASSPGQLMSYNEQFF.